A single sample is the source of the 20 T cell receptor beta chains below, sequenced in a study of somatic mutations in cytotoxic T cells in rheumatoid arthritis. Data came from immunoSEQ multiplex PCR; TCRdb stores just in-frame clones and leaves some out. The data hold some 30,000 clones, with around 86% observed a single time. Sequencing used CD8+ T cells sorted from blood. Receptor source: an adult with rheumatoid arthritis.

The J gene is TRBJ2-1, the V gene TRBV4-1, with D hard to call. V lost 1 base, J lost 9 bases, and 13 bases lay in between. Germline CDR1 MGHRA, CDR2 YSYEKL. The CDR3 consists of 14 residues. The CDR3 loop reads CASSQAPQALEQFF. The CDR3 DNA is TGCGCCAGCAGCCAAGCCCCCCAGGCCCTTGAGCAGTTCTTC.

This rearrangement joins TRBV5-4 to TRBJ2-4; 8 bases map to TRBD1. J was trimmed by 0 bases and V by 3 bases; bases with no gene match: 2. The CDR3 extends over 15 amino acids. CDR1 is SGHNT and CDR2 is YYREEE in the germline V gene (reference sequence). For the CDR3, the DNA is TGTGCCAGCAGCTCGACAGGGGTAGCCAAAAACATTCAGTACTTC. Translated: CASSSTGVAKNIQYF.

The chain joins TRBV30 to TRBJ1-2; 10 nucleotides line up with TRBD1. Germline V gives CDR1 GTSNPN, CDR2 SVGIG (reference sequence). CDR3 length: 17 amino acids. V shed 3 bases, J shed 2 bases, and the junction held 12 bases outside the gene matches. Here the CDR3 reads CAWRQPPGQGLNYGYTF. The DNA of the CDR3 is TGTGCCTGGAGACAACCCCCGGGACAGGGGTTGAACTATGGCTACACCTTC.

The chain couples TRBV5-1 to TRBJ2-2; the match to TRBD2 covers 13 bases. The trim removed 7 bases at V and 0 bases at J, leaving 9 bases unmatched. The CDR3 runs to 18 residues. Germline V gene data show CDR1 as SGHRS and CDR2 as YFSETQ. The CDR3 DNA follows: TGCGCCAGCTATCACGGGACTAGCGGGGTGGCGAACACCGGGGAGCTGTTTTTT. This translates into CASYHGTSGVANTGELFF.

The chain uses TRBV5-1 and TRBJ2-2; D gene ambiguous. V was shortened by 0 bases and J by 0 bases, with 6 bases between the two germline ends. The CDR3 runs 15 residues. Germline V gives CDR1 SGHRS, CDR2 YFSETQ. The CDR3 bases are TGCGCCAGCAGCTTGGCTCAACCGAACACCGGGGAGCTGTTTTTT. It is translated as CASSLAQPNTGELFF.

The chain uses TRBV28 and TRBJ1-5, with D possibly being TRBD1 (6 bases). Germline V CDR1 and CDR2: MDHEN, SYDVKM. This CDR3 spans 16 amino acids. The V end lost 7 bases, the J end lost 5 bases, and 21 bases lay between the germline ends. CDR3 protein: CASIVRGRGGYQPQHF. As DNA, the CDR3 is TGTGCCAGCATCGTAAGGGGGAGGGGGGGATATCAGCCCCAGCATTTT.

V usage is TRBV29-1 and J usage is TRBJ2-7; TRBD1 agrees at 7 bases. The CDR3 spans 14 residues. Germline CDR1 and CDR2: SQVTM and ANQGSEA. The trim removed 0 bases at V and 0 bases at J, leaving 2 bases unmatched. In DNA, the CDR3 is TGCAGCGTTGAAGAACCAGGGGGCTCCTACGAGCAGTACTTC. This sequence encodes CSVEEPGGSYEQYF.

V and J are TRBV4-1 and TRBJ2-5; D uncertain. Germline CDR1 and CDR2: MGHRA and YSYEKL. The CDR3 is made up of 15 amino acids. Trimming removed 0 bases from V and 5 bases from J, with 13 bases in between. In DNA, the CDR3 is TGCGCCAGCAGCCAAGAGGGTGCAGCCTTGGAGACCCAGTACTTC. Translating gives CASSQEGAALETQYF.

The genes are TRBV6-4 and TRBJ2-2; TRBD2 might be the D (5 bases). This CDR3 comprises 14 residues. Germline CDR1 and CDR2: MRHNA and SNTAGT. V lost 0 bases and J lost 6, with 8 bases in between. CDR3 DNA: TGTGCCAGCAGTGACTCCGAGGGTCCCGGGGAGCTGTTTTTT. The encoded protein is CASSDSEGPGELFF.

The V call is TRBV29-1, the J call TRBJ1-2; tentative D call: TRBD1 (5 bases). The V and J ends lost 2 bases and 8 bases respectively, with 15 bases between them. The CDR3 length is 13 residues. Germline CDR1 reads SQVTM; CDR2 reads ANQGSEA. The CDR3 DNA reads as TGCAGCGTTGAATCACAGGTCGGGGGGGGCTACACCTTC. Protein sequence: CSVESQVGGGYTF.

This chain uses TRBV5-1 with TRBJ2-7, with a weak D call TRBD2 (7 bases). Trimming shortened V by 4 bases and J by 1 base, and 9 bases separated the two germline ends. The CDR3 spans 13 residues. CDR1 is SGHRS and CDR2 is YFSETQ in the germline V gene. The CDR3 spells CASSGGASYEQYF. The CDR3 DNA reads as TGCGCCAGCAGCGGGGGGGCTTCCTACGAGCAGTACTTC.

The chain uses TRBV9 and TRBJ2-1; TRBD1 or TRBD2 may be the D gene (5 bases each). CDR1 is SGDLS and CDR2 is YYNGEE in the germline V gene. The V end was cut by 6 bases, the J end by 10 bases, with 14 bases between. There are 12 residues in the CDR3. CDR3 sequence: CASIDGAGEQFF. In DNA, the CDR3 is TGTGCCAGCATCGACGGGGCGGGCGAGCAGTTCTTC.

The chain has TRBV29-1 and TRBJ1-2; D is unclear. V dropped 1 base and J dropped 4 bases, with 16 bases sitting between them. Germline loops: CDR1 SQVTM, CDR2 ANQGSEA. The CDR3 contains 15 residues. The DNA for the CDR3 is TGCAGCGTTGAAGGGGCCCGCGGAGGCGGCTATGGCTACACCTTC. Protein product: CSVEGARGGGYGYTF. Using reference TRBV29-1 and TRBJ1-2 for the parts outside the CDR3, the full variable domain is SAVISQKPSRDICQRGTSLTIQCQVDSQVTMMFWYRQQPGQSLTLIATANQGSEATYESGFVIDKFPISRPNLTFSTLTVSNMSPEDSSIYLCSVEGARGGGYGYTFGSGTRLTVV.

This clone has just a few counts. This chain's CDR3 is CASSSGQLNQPQHF. The DNA for the CDR3 is TGTGCCAGCAGTTCCGGACAGCTGAATCAGCCCCAGCATTTT. The chain is built from TRBV27 and TRBJ1-5, with D perhaps TRBD1 (6 bases). The CDR3 is 14 amino acids. Germline V gives CDR1 MNHEY, CDR2 SMNVEV (reference sequence). With 4 bases removed from V and 4 bases from J, the gap between germline ends came to 11 bases.

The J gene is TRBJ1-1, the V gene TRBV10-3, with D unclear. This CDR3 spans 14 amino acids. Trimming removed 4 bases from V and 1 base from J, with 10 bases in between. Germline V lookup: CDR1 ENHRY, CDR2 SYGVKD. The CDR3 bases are TGTGCCATCAGTGTAGGAGAGGGGAACACTGAAGCTTTCTTT. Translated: CAISVGEGNTEAFF.

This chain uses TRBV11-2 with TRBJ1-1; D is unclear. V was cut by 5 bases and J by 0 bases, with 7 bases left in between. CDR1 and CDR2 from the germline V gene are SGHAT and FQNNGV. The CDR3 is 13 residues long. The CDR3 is CASSPGVNTEAFF. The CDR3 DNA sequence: TGTGCCAGCAGCCCCGGGGTGAACACTGAAGCTTTCTTT.

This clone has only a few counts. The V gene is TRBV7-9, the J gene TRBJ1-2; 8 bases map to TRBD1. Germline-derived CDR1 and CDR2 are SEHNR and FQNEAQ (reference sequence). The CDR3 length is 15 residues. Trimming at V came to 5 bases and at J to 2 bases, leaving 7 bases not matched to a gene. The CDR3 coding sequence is TGTGCCAGCAGCGGAGACAGGGGTTGGAACTATGGCTACACCTTC. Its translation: CASSGDRGWNYGYTF.

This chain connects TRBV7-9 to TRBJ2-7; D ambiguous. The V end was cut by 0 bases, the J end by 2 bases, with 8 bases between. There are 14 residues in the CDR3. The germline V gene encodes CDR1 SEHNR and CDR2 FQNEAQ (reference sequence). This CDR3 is CASSLAAYPYEQYF. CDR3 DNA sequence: TGTGCCAGCAGCTTAGCGGCCTACCCCTACGAGCAGTACTTC.

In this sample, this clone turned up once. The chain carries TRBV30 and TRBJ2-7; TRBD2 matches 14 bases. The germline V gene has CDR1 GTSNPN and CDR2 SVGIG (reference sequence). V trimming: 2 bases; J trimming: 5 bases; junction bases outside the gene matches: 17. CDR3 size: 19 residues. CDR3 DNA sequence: TGTGCCTGGAGTCCACCTTATGAGGGACTAGCGGGAGTCGGCGACGAGCAGTACTTC. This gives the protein CAWSPPYEGLAGVGDEQYF. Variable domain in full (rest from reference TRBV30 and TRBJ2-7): SQTIHQWPATLVQPVGSPLSLECTVEGTSNPNLYWYRQAAGRGLQLLFYSVGIGQISSEVPQNLSASRPQDRQFILSSKKLLLSDSGFYLCAWSPPYEGLAGVGDEQYFGPGTRLTVT.

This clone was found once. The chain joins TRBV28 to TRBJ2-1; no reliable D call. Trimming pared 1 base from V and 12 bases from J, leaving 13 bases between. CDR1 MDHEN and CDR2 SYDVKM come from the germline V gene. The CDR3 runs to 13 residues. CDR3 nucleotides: TGTGCCAGCAGTTTATCCCCCCCCTTAGGGCAGTTCTTC. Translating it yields CASSLSPPLGQFF.